The clone carrying this TCR beta chain was found a few times. Generated by immunoSEQ multiplex PCR, the TCRdb table keeps only in-frame clones and is missing some. The table records nearly 70,000 clones, 93% of them present only once. The CDR3 consists of 13 residues. Germline CDR1 and CDR2: LGHDT and YNNKEL (reference sequence). V lost 1 base and J lost 7, with 10 bases in between. The gene calls are TRBV3-1 (or the pseudogene TRBV3-2) and TRBJ2-5; D call uncertain. Sequenced sample: PBMCs. The sequence was collected from a man aged 40-55 years with rheumatoid arthritis. CDR3 DNA: TGTGCCAGCAGCCAAGTAGGATCCTCGACCCAGTACTTC. It translates to CASSQVGSSTQYF.